What follows are 2 T cell receptor beta chains derived from one specimen sequenced in a study of blood T cell repertoires in COVID-19. Using immunoSEQ multiplex PCR, the repertoire was profiled, and TCRdb retains in-frame clones only, with some absent. The sample contains 250,000 to 300,000 clones, 75% to 90% of which appear only once. The material sequenced was peripheral blood. The receptors derive from a woman in her 70s with COVID-19, enrolled during active disease.

Regarding this clone: A junction end diverges from the germline sequence, so it may reflect a read error. The CDR3 DNA reads as TGTGCCATCAGTGGGGAGGGAGGAGAGGCCCAGTACTTC. Amino acid sequence: CAISGEGGEAQYF. This rearrangement joins TRBV10-3 to TRBJ2-5; TRBD2 agrees at 7 bases. This CDR3 comprises 13 residues. Germline values: CDR1 ENHRY, CDR2 SYGVKD.

This chain connects TRBV9 to TRBJ1-5; D perhaps matches TRBD1 (5 bases). CDR3 length: 14 residues. Germline V gives CDR1 SGDLS, CDR2 YYNGEE. Deletions cut 4 bases from V and 4 bases from J, with 12 bases between. The CDR3 DNA reads TGTGCCAGCAGCCCGTGGGGGGGGAATCAGCCCCAGCATTTT. Its protein product is CASSPWGGNQPQHF.